These 2 T cell receptor beta chains originate from one sample sequenced in a study of metastatic and nonmetastatic thyroid tumors. TCRdb reprocessed the PCR reads via MiXCR. In the table there are fewer than 20,000 clones, under 30% of which are singletons. No treatment of any kind had been given to any patient before thyroid surgery. The sequenced sample was adjacent normal tissue. Receptors were obtained from a female donor with papillary thyroid cancer or a benign thyroid nodule (not recorded which). Some clones in this sample may be carry-over from other donors' samples.

The rearrangement uses TRBV20-1 and TRBJ2-7; 7 nucleotides line up with TRBD1. V lost 5 bases and J lost 5; bases outside the gene matches: 3. This CDR3 is 11 amino acids long. Looked up from germline, CDR1 is DFQATT and CDR2 is SNEGSKA (reference sequence). This chain's CDR3 is CSAHRGHEQYF. The CDR3 nucleotides read TGCAGTGCTCACAGGGGCCACGAGCAGTACTTC.

The V gene is TRBV6-1, the J gene TRBJ2-1; perhaps TRBD2 as D (6 bases). Germline-derived CDR1 and CDR2 are MNHNS and SASEGT. CDR3 length: 13 amino acids. Trimming shortened V by 8 bases and J by 7 bases, and 15 bases separated the two germline ends. The CDR3 sequence is CASVVAAGNEQFF. The CDR3, as DNA: TGTGCCAGCGTAGTAGCGGCAGGGAATGAGCAGTTCTTC.